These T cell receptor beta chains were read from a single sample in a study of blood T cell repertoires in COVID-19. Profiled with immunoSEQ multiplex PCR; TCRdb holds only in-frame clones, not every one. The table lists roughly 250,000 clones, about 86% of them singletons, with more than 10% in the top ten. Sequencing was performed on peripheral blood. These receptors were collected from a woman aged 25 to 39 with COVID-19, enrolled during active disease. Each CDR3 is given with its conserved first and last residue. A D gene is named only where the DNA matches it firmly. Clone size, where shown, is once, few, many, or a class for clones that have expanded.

CDR3: CASSYAYGADTNTEAFF
DNA: TGTGCCAGCAGTTACGCCTATGGGGCAGATACTAACACTGAAGCTTTCTTT
size: .
length: 17
J: TRBJ1-1
V: TRBV6-2/TRBV6-3
D: .

CDR3: CASSSRGSPLHF
DNA: TGTGCCAGCAGCAGCAGGGGTTCACCCCTCCACTTT
size: once
length: 12
J: TRBJ1-6
V: TRBV7-9
D: .

CDR3: CASSLGQYNEQFF
DNA: TGTGCCAGCAGCTTAGGGCAGTACAATGAGCAGTTCTTC
size: few
length: 13
J: TRBJ2-1
V: TRBV7-9
D: .

CDR3: CASSLMTSGGREQYF
DNA: TGTGCCAGCAGTTTAATGACTAGCGGGGGCCGCGAGCAGTACTTC
size: .
length: 15
J: TRBJ2-7
V: TRBV27
D: TRBD2

CDR3: CASSSQGIVAFF
DNA: TGTGCCAGCAGCTCCCAGGGAATAGTGGCTTTCTTT
size: .
length: 12
J: TRBJ1-1
V: TRBV11-2
D: .

CDR3: CASSETYFSYNEQFF
DNA: TGTGCCAGCAGTGAAACCTACTTCTCCTACAATGAGCAGTTCTTC
size: many
length: 15
J: TRBJ2-1
V: TRBV2
D: .

CDR3: CASSSLGGRGHQHF
DNA: TGTGCCAGCAGCTCCCTCGGGGGGCGCGGTCACCAGCATTTT
size: .
length: 14
J: TRBJ1-5
V: TRBV7-9
D: .

CDR3: CASSYGGEGSYEQYF
DNA: TGTGCCAGCAGTTACGGAGGGGAAGGGTCCTACGAGCAGTACTTC
size: .
length: 15
J: TRBJ2-7
V: TRBV6-5
D: .

CDR3: CASSGRAGELFF
DNA: TGTGCCAGCAGTGGGAGGGCCGGGGAGCTGTTTTTT
size: .
length: 12
J: TRBJ2-2
V: TRBV19
D: TRBD2

CDR3: CASSLSLISGNTGELFF
DNA: TGTGCCAGCAGCTTGAGTCTCATTAGCGGGAACACCGGGGAGCTGTTTTTT
size: .
length: 17
J: TRBJ2-2
V: TRBV7-9
D: .

CDR3: CASSWGGAPSGANVLTF
DNA: TGTGCCAGTAGTTGGGGTGGGGCCCCCTCTGGGGCCAACGTCCTGACTTTC
size: .
length: 17
J: TRBJ2-6
V: TRBV19
D: .

CDR3: CASSIDSQATQHF
DNA: TGTGCCAGTAGTATAGATTCCCAGGCGACCCAGCATTTT
size: .
length: 13
J: TRBJ1-5
V: TRBV19
D: .

CDR3: CASRPGLAGGNRYTGELFF
DNA: TGTGCCAGCAGACCTGGACTAGCGGGGGGGAATAGGTACACCGGGGAGCTGTTTTTT
size: few
length: 19
J: TRBJ2-2
V: TRBV7-9
D: TRBD2